This passage covers 2 T cell receptor beta chains from one sample sequenced in a study of Graves' ophthalmopathy and Graves' hyperthyroidism. Transcripts of RNA were the source for amplifying TCR beta CDR3 regions. The workflow started with a first-round RT-PCR run with HTBI primers and then moved on to a second-round multiplex PCR. TCRdb called the multiplex PCR reads again in MiXCR, with one record for every CDR3 protein. The data show 210,000 or so distinct CDR3 sequences, with less than 30% seen just once and 9.1% held by the top ten. Sequenced input: peripheral blood. The receptors come from a man aged 50 to 59 with Graves' ophthalmopathy.

This clonotype has ten or more counts. The gene calls are TRBV20-1 and TRBJ2-5; D is unclear. This CDR3 is 13 amino acids long. CDR1 and CDR2 from the germline V gene are DFQATT and SNEGSKA (reference sequence). V dropped 3 bases and J dropped 5 bases, with 13 bases sitting between them. CDR3 amino acids: CSASPEEIETQYF. The DNA for the CDR3 is TGCAGTGCTAGCCCGGAAGAAATTGAGACCCAGTACTTC.

Many counts were recorded for this clonotype. Mismatch with germline at one junction end may stem from a read error. The chain joins TRBV27 to TRBJ1-2, with a possible D match to TRBD1 (5 bases). Germline lookup yields CDR1 MNHEY and CDR2 SMNVEV (reference sequence). This CDR3 has 14 residues. The CDR3 loop is CTSSSIGASYGYTF. The CDR3 DNA reads TGTACCAGCAGCTCTATAGGGGCGAGCTATGGCTACACCTTC.